This T cell receptor beta chain was obtained from a study of blood T cell repertoires in COVID-19 (TCRdb year 2020). Concerning the study at large: Samples from collaborators originated in the United States, Italy and Spain and spanned both the acute and convalescent phases of COVID-19. Samples were obtained from the ongoing ImmuneRACE study (first 160 participants) and from 1,254 subjects provided by 6 global collaborators. Sample metadata almost always included a de-identified subject ID, COVID-19 status, age in years and sex. The repertoires were released in a freely available public database intended as a resource for research on the immune response to SARS-CoV-2. The dataset comprised deeply sampled blood TCRbeta repertoires from subjects exposed to, actively infected with, or recovered from COVID-19. The prospective study material was composed of cDNA or gDNA derived from T cells, B-cell-depleted T cells, or PBMCs. Where HLA class I and class II types were available, the types were taken from metadata supplied by the sample provider, not from assay-based typing. The research as a whole found: How much clinical and demographic metadata was included differed by source and by participant, and the metadata was provided uncurated.

Another Seattle source contributed samples from volunteer blood donors who had recovered from COVID-19. The collaborating institutions used their own protocols to collect whole blood in K2EDTA tubes. For TCRbeta analysis, collaborator samples were shipped as frozen whole blood, as isolated PBMCs, or as DNA extracted from either sample type. Notes on this clone: The clone's antigen remains unknown. No quality values exist for individual bases; no much larger clone is one base distant.

TCRbeta CDR3 regions were amplified from genomic DNA by means of the immunoSEQ Assay, a bias-controlled multiplex PCR. From the authors' description of their analysis: Nucleated cell counts per sample were estimated from amplification of reference gene primers within the assay. To quantify the absolute abundance of each unique TCRbeta CDR3 rearrangement, sequence reads were collapsed and filtered. Productive Simpson clonality was computed per sample as the square root of Simpson's diversity index over productive rearrangements. TCRdb limited this immuneACCESS table to in-frame rearrangements with V and J called. A share of clones is missing; checked studies link under half to unresolved V genes, and the rest is unexplained. That table supplies the V and J calls and clone size; D and trimming were determined from the DNA. The sample contains about 160,000 clones, about 85% of them found a single time. Clones ranked in the top ten supply around 1.2% of the sample.

The TCR was taken from a man in his 60s who had recovered from COVID-19. The sequencing sample was made of peripheral blood.

The DNA sequence is given as TGTGCCAGCACCGGGAGGGACAGGGCCTACGAGCAGTACTTC. Translated, this is CASTGRDRAYEQYF. The rearranged segments are TRBV25-1 and TRBJ2-7; TRBD1 might be the D gene, on 9 matching bases. Measured from the cysteine to the phenylalanine, the CDR3 is 14 residues long. CDR3 DNA is the only sequence kept; it has 42 bases, read in frame from the first base. Based on the germline V gene, the CDR1 and CDR2 sequences are MGHDK and SYGVNS. The junction shows trimming of 7 bases on V and 2 bases on J, plus 15 bases between the germline ends.